These 24 T cell receptor beta chains originate from one sample sequenced in a study of CD8+CD57+ T cells in acquired aplastic anemia. TCR beta VDJ and CDR3 profiling used genomic DNA as template. TCRdb redid the calling of the reads with MiXCR, one entry per CDR3 protein. The table includes about 220,000 distinct CDR3 sequences, roughly 35% detected once. The specimen was sorted CD4+, CD8+, or CD8+CD57+ T cells (not recorded which) from PBMCs. Receptor source: a human donor in good health, serving as a control.

Concerning this clonotype itself: A read error may be the cause here, since a much bigger clone is one base away. The rearrangement links TRBV5-1 to TRBJ2-7, with no clear D. V lost 3 bases and J 3 bases, leaving 10 bases between the germline ends. The CDR3 runs to 13 residues. Per germline, CDR1 SGHRS and CDR2 YFSETQ. CDR3 bases: TGCGCCAGCAGCTCGCTTTGGAACTACGAGCAGTACTTC. Translated, it gives CASSSLWNYEQYF.

This clonotype has a single count. The V gene is TRBV2, the J gene TRBJ2-5, with D perhaps TRBD1 or TRBD2 (5 bases each). V was pared by 7 bases and J by 4 bases, with 16 bases between. The CDR3 totals 14 residues. Germline lookup yields CDR1 SNHLY and CDR2 FYNNEI. Written as DNA, the CDR3 is TGTGCCAGCACCCGGGACGAACGGACAGAGACCCAGTACTTC. Protein: CASTRDERTETQYF.

The chain employs TRBV10-3 and TRBJ2-7; D possibly uses TRBD1 or TRBD2 (5 bases each). The V end was cut by 10 bases, the J end by 1 base, with 17 bases between. The CDR3 extends over 14 amino acids. CDR1 and CDR2 from the germline V gene are ENHRY and SYGVKD. CDR3 nucleotide sequence: TGTGCCACGATCACGGGGCCCGTATCCTACGAGCAGTACTTC. Translating it yields CATITGPVSYEQYF.

In its sample, this clonotype was seen a few times. The chain links TRBV4-1 to TRBJ1-3; D gene unclear. This CDR3 comprises 13 residues. V was clipped by 1 base and J by 6 bases, with 7 bases between them. Germline loops: CDR1 MGHRA, CDR2 YSYEKL. This CDR3 is CASSQVSANTIYF. DNA of the CDR3: TGCGCCAGCAGCCAAGTCTCGGCAAACACCATATATTTT.

This clonotype was counted at least ten times. V usage is TRBV20-1 and J usage is TRBJ2-1; 7 positions agree with TRBD2. The CDR3 is 11 amino acids. Germline-derived CDR1 and CDR2 are DFQATT and SNEGSKA (reference sequence). Trimming at V came to 5 bases and at J to 6 bases, leaving 1 base not matched to a gene. The CDR3 loop is CSAERGNEQFF. For the CDR3, the DNA is TGCAGTGCTGAGCGGGGCAATGAGCAGTTCTTC.

The rearrangement links TRBV14 to TRBJ2-1; TRBD2 aligns across 12 bases. V shed 8 bases, J shed 5 bases, and the junction held 7 bases outside the gene matches. This CDR3 region has 15 residues. In germline, CDR1 is SGHDN, CDR2 FVKESK. The CDR3 here is CASGTSGLRNNEQFF. In DNA form, the CDR3 reads TGTGCCAGCGGGACTAGCGGGCTCCGGAACAATGAGCAGTTCTTC.

The chain carries TRBV2 and TRBJ1-5; 7 bases line up with TRBD1. Germline assignment: CDR1 SNHLY and CDR2 FYNNEI. V shed 6 bases, J shed 9 bases, and the junction held 14 bases outside the gene matches. The CDR3 runs to 15 residues. The CDR3 loop reads CASSQQGQGVGPQHF. In DNA form, the CDR3 reads TGTGCCAGCAGCCAACAGGGGCAGGGTGTTGGGCCCCAGCATTTT.

The chain couples TRBV3-1 to TRBJ1-1, with TRBD1 matching over 7 bases. The J segment lost 4 bases and the V segment lost 1 base, leaving 12 bases of the junction unmatched. The germline gives CDR1 LGHDT, CDR2 YNNKEL (reference sequence). The CDR3 is 17 amino acids. The CDR3 DNA follows: TGTGCCAGCAGCCAAGGGAAGAGGGGGCGACCGGGCACTGAAGCTTTCTTT. It is translated as CASSQGKRGRPGTEAFF.

This clonotype showed up many times. The J gene is TRBJ1-1, the V gene TRBV29-1; D is unclear. V gave up 4 bases and J gave up 5 bases, with 5 bases separating them. There are 10 residues in the CDR3. CDR1 SQVTM and CDR2 ANQGSEA come from the germline V gene. As DNA, the CDR3 is TGCAGCGTTGCCGGGACTGAAGCTTTCTTT. Translated: CSVAGTEAFF.

V usage is TRBV15 and J usage is TRBJ2-7, with TRBD2 matching 10 bases. The germline CDR1 and CDR2 sequences are LNHNV and YYDKDF (reference sequence). CDR3 length equals 15 residues. With 0 bases clipped from V and 4 bases from J, the junction kept 3 bases outside the gene matches. The CDR3 protein is CATSRDSGGTYEQYF. The CDR3 DNA is TGTGCCACCAGCAGAGATAGCGGGGGGACGTACGAGCAGTACTTC.

Concerning this clonotype itself: Since a much larger clone is just one base distant, this may be a read error. This chain uses TRBV7-2 with TRBJ2-2; the D call may be TRBD1 or TRBD2 (5 bases each). The V and J ends lost 8 bases and 5 bases respectively, with 15 bases between them. CDR1 is SGHTA, CDR2 FQGNSA, per germline. This CDR3 spans 14 amino acids. CDR3 DNA: TGTGCCAGCGGATCCGGGACGGGGACCGGGGAGCTGTTTTTT. This sequence encodes CASGSGTGTGELFF.

In this sample, this clonotype turned up many times. The genes are TRBV7-9 and TRBJ2-7; TRBD1 aligns across 8 bases. The V segment lost 5 bases and the J segment 1 base; nucleotides outside the gene matches: 16. Germline CDR1 and CDR2: SEHNR and FQNEAQ (reference sequence). This CDR3 contains 18 residues. The CDR3 is CASSRIRPGQGRSYEQYF. The CDR3 nucleotides are TGTGCCAGCAGCCGGATAAGACCAGGACAGGGAAGGTCCTACGAGCAGTACTTC.

The V call is TRBV2, the J call TRBJ2-2; D call uncertain. With 6 bases removed from V and 8 bases from J, the gap between germline ends came to 7 bases. The CDR3 runs 11 residues. Looked up from germline, CDR1 is SNHLY and CDR2 is FYNNEI. Here the CDR3 DNA reads TGTGCCAGCAGCCAGGTGGGGGAGCTGTTTTTT. Translated: CASSQVGELFF.

This clonotype appeared many times. This chain uses TRBV19 with TRBJ1-5; a weak D match, TRBD1 (5 bases). Germline lookup yields CDR1 LNHDA and CDR2 SQIVND (reference sequence). V lost 5 bases to trimming and J lost 0 bases, with 14 bases between them. The CDR3 totals 16 residues. The CDR3 here is CASSSERGYSNQPQHF. The CDR3, as DNA: TGTGCCAGTAGTTCGGAGAGGGGATATAGCAATCAGCCCCAGCATTTT.

The chain couples TRBV3-1 to TRBJ1-6; no clear D gene. The length of the CDR3 is 14 residues. V lost 4 bases to trimming and J lost 6 bases, with 10 bases between them. Germline V lookup: CDR1 LGHDT, CDR2 YNNKEL (reference sequence). The CDR3 loop reads CASSPDLTNSPLHF. CDR3 bases: TGTGCCAGCAGCCCTGATCTTACTAATTCACCCCTCCACTTT.

The chain joins TRBV2 to TRBJ2-4, with TRBD2 as a possible D gene (6 bases). Trimming took off 5 bases at V and 1 base at J, with 18 bases between the two ends. Germline values: CDR1 SNHLY, CDR2 FYNNEI. This CDR3 has 17 amino acids. The CDR3 sequence is CASSPLGGSEAKNIQYF. Here the CDR3 DNA reads TGTGCCAGCAGTCCACTGGGGGGTTCTGAGGCCAAAAACATTCAGTACTTC.

This clonotype was observed many times. The genes are TRBV20-1 and TRBJ1-5; a possible D gene is TRBD1 (6 bases). The V end lost 4 bases, the J end lost 6 bases, and 25 bases lay between the germline ends. This CDR3 has 17 amino acids. The germline V gene has CDR1 DFQATT and CDR2 SNEGSKA (reference sequence). The CDR3 region has the DNA TGCAGTGCTAAGGATCCTCAAGCGGACAGTTGGGGTCAGCCCCAGCATTTT. It codes for CSAKDPQADSWGQPQHF.

With regard to this clonotype: A much larger clone is a single base away; this may be a read error. The chain combines TRBV12-3 or TRBV12-4 with TRBJ1-2; unclear D gene. The CDR3 contains 13 residues. Here the CDR3 reads CDSSLWGDYGYTF. DNA for the CDR3: TGTGACAGCAGTTTGTGGGGTGACTATGGCTACACCTTC.

The V call is TRBV5-1, the J call TRBJ2-2; a possible D gene is TRBD1 (6 bases). Per the germline V gene, CDR1 is SGHRS and CDR2 is YFSETQ. V was trimmed by 0 bases and J by 5 bases, leaving 14 bases between them. This CDR3 spans 16 amino acids. CDR3 nucleotide sequence: TGCGCCAGCAGCTTGGCGCAGGGACAAGTAACCGGGGAGCTGTTTTTT. It encodes CASSLAQGQVTGELFF. The full variable domain, completed using reference TRBV5-1 and TRBJ2-2, is KAGVTQTPRYLIKTRGQQVTLSCSPISGHRSVSWYQQTPGQGLQFLFEYFSETQRNKGNFPGRFSGRQFSNSRSEMNVSTLELGDSALYLCASSLAQGQVTGELFFGEGSRLTVL.

Turning to this clonotype: A much larger clone lies a single base off, so this may be a read error. The J gene is TRBJ2-1, the V gene TRBV5-1, with D possibly being TRBD2 (6 bases). CDR1 and CDR2 from the germline V gene are SGHRS and YFSETQ. The CDR3 runs 14 residues. Trimming took off 0 bases at V and 13 bases at J, with 17 bases between the two ends. CDR3 region: CASSLAGWGETQFF. In DNA, the CDR3 is TGCGCCAGCAGCTTGGCCGGGTGGGGGGAGACCCAGTTCTTC.

This clonotype was detected ten times or more. The V call is TRBV6-4, the J call TRBJ2-6; D remains ambiguous. CDR1 and CDR2 from the germline V gene are MRHNA and SNTAGT. V lost 2 bases and J lost 0, with 5 bases in between. The CDR3 is 15 amino acids. The CDR3 loop is CASSDTGSGANVLTF. CDR3 sequence (DNA): TGTGCCAGCAGTGACACGGGCTCTGGGGCCAACGTCCTGACTTTC.

In the case of this clonotype: A much more abundant neighbour one base away suggests this may be a read error. The chain uses TRBV20-1 and TRBJ2-1; D is perhaps TRBD2 (6 bases). Germline V CDR1 and CDR2: DFQATT, SNEGSKA (reference sequence). The length of the CDR3 is 15 residues. The CDR3 DNA is TGCAGTGCTCCAAGCCGGGGGTCGGCCTACAATGGGCAGTTCTTC. Protein product: CSAPSRGSAYNGQFF.

In its sample, this clonotype was seen a few times. The V call is TRBV12-5, the J call TRBJ1-1; D not resolved. This CDR3 is built from 13 residues. V gave up 2 bases and J gave up 1 base, with 5 bases separating them. CDR1 is LGHNT, CDR2 FRNRAP, per germline. The CDR3 protein is CASGLRENTEAFF. The CDR3 DNA sequence: TGTGCTAGTGGTTTGCGGGAGAACACTGAAGCTTTCTTT.

This chain connects TRBV11-2 to TRBJ2-7; no reliable D call. Looked up from germline, CDR1 is SGHAT and CDR2 is FQNNGV. This CDR3 contains 13 residues. Deletions cut 1 base from V and 5 bases from J, with 9 bases between. The CDR3 protein is CASSLVSIDEQYF. The CDR3 region has the DNA TGTGCCAGCAGCTTAGTTAGTATCGACGAGCAGTACTTC.